A single T cell receptor (beta chain) is shown here with its context. This entry belongs to a study of PD-L1 blockade in urothelial cancer. Whole-study context: Every 3 weeks, patients received intravenous atezolizumab 1,200 mg, beginning 2014. Bladder-origin urothelial cancer in males described most of the roughly 30 patients. Anywhere from 0 to 3 prior chemotherapy regimens had been received by patients.

Only in-frame clones appear in the TCRdb table, and some are missing; sequencing was by immunoSEQ multiplex PCR. Of 100,000 to 150,000 clones in the sample, about 84% were seen once. Time point defined: peripheral blood 6 weeks after treatment start. Samples were collected from each patient before treatment and during treatment. Each patient gave between 1 and 8 of them in total. Germline CDR1 and CDR2: KGHSH and LQKENI. The CDR3 is made up of 15 amino acids. V shed 6 bases and J shed 7 bases, with 19 bases lying between them. The receptor was derived from a man aged 50-60 years with urothelial cancer. This chain connects TRBV18 to TRBJ2-1; the D gene is possibly TRBD2 (5 bases). The starting material was PBMCs, obtained around atezolizumab (anti-PD-L1) treatment. The CDR3 DNA follows: TGTGCCAGCTCCACTAGGATGCCCTCGGGGAATGAGCAGTTCTTC. As protein: CASSTRMPSGNEQFF.